This T cell receptor beta chain is from a study of Graves' ophthalmopathy and Graves' hyperthyroidism. Study-wide points: In blood, most expanded thyroid clonotypes above 0.001 frequency were also detected.

Certain patients, namely those with other autoimmune diseases, uncontrolled infections, pregnancy or lactation, were excluded. The study amplified TCR beta CDR3 regions using RNA transcripts. In the first round, RT-PCR was carried out with HTBI primers, and a multiplex PCR formed the second round. MiXCR, run by TCRdb on the multiplex PCR reads, gives a single entry per CDR3 protein. The table lists around 1.1 million distinct CDR3 sequences, about 40% of them singletons. V shed 3 bases, J shed 0 bases, and the junction held 4 bases outside the gene matches. This CDR3 is 14 amino acids long. The germline CDR1 and CDR2 sequences are DFQATT and SNEGSKA (reference sequence). Remarks on this clonotype: Antigen unknown.

This TCR derives from an adult man with Graves' hyperthyroidism. The J gene is TRBJ2-7, the V gene TRBV20-1; 8 bases fit TRBD1. Material for sequencing was peripheral blood or thyroid tissue (not recorded which). Written as DNA, the CDR3 is TGCAGTGCTAGCCGGGGACAGGTCTCCTACGAGCAGTACTTC. It specifies CSASRGQVSYEQYF.